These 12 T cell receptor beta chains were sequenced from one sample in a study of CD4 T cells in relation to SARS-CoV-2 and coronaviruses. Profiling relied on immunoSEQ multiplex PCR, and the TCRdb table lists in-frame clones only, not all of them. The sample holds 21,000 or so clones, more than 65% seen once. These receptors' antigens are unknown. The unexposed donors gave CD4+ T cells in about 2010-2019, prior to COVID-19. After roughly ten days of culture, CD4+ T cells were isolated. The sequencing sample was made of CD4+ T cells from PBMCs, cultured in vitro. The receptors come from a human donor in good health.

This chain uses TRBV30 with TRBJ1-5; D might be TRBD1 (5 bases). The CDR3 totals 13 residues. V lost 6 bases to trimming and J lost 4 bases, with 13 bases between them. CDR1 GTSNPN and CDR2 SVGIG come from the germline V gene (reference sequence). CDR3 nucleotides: TGTGCCTGTGACCGGGACCCAAATCAGCCCCAGCATTTT. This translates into CACDRDPNQPQHF.

CDR3 sequence reads: CASSHGDTEAFF. In DNA form, the CDR3 reads TGTGCCAGCAGCCATGGAGATACTGAAGCTTTCTTT. The chain couples TRBV6-5 to TRBJ1-1, with D unclear. Per the germline V gene, CDR1 is MNHEY and CDR2 is SVGAGI. Trimming pared 6 bases from V and 5 bases from J, leaving 10 bases between. There are 12 residues in the CDR3.

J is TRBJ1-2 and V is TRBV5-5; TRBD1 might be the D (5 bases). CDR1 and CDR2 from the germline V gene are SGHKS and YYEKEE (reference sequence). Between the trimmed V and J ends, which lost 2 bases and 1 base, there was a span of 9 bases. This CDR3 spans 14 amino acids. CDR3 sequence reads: CASSFPGSNYGYTF. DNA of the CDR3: TGTGCCAGCAGCTTTCCAGGGAGTAACTATGGCTACACCTTC.

For the CDR3, the DNA is TGTGCCTGGAGTCCTCCGGGAGCCTACTACGAGCAGTACTTC. Translation: CAWSPPGAYYEQYF. The chain links TRBV30 to TRBJ2-7, with a weak D call TRBD2 (6 bases). The CDR3 extends over 14 amino acids. Germline values: CDR1 GTSNPN, CDR2 SVGIG (reference sequence). V was trimmed by 2 bases and J by 3 bases, leaving 14 bases between them.

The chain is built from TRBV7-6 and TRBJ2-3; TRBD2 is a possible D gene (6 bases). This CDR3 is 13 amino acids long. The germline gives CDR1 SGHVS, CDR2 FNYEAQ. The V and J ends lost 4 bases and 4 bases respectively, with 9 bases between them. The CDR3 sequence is CASSSSSADTQYF. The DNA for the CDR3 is TGTGCCAGCAGCTCCTCTAGCGCAGATACGCAGTATTTT.

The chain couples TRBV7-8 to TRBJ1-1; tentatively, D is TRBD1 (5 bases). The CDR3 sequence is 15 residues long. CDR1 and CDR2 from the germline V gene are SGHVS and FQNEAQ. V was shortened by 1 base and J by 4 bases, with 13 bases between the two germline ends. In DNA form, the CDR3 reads TGTGCCAGCAGCTTAGGTGGGGGGTATGGCACTGAAGCTTTCTTT. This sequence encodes CASSLGGGYGTEAFF.

CDR3 in amino acids: CASSALGSGGPEYF. The CDR3 DNA is TGTGCCAGCAGCGCGTTAGGTTCTGGGGGGCCGGAGTATTTT. The chain employs TRBV7-3 and TRBJ2-3, with D perhaps given as TRBD1 or TRBD2 (6 bases each). The CDR3 is made up of 14 amino acids. In germline, CDR1 is SGHTA, CDR2 FQGTGA. Between the trimmed V and J ends, which lost 5 bases and 13 bases, there was a span of 22 bases.

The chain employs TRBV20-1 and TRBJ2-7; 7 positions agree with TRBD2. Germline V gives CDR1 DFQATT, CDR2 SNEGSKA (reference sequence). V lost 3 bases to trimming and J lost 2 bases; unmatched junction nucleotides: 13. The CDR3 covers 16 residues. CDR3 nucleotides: TGCAGTGCTAGTGGTTGGGGGGGGTTTGGGGCCTACGAGCAGTACTTC. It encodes CSASGWGGFGAYEQYF.

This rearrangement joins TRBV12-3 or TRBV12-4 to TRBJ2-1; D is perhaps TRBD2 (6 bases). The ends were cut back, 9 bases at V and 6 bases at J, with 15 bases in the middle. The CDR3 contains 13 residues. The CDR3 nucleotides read TGTGCCAGTACGACTAGTCATGCCAATGAGCAGTTCTTC. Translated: CASTTSHANEQFF.

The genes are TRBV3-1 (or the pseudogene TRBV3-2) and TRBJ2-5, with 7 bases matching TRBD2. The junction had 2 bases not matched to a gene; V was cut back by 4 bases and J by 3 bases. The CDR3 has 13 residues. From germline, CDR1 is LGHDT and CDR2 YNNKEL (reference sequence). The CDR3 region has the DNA TGTGCCAGCAGCCTTCTAGCGGAAGAGACCCAGTACTTC. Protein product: CASSLLAEETQYF.

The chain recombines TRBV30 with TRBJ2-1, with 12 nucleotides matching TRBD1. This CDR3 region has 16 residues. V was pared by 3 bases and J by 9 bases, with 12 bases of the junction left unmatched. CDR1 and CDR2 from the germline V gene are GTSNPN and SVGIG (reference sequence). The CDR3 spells CAWRPAGTGGLFEQFF. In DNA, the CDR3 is TGTGCCTGGAGACCAGCCGGGACAGGGGGCCTTTTTGAGCAGTTCTTC.

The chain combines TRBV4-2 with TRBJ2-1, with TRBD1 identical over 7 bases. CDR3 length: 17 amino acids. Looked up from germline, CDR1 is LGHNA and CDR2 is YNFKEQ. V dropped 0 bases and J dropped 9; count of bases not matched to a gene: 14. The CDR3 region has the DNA TGTGCCAGCAGCCAAGATAGCCGGGCAGGGGCAGGGGGTGAGCAGTTCTTC. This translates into CASSQDSRAGAGGEQFF.